A selection of T cell receptor beta chains follows, all from one sample in a study of post-analysis software for immune sequencing data. TCRdb reprocessed the PCR reads via MiXCR and lists one record per CDR3 protein. The table includes roughly 410,000 distinct CDR3 sequences, about a third detected once. The source material was blood. These receptors came from a girl aged 10-17 years with multiple sclerosis. Both conserved end residues are part of each CDR3. The order of the fields is D gene, J gene, clone size, V gene, CDR3 DNA, CDR3 protein. A D gene is named only where the DNA matches it firmly. Clone size appears in some rows only: once, few, many, or a class for an expanded clone.

D gene: TRBD2
J gene: TRBJ2-3
clone size: few
V gene: TRBV12-3/TRBV12-4
CDR3 DNA: TGTGCCAGCAGTCCGTGGACTAGCGGTGAGGGTACGCAGTATTTT
CDR3 protein: CASSPWTSGEGTQYF

D gene: -
J gene: TRBJ2-3
clone size: -
V gene: TRBV4-1
CDR3 DNA: TGCGCCAGCAGCCAAGTCGGGAGTCGCGGAGATACGCAGTATTTT
CDR3 protein: CASSQVGSRGDTQYF

D gene: TRBD1
J gene: TRBJ2-7
clone size: -
V gene: TRBV5-1
CDR3 DNA: TGCGCCAGCAGCCCCGGACAGGGGGTGAATCTGGGCGAGCAGTACTTC
CDR3 protein: CASSPGQGVNLGEQYF

D gene: -
J gene: TRBJ1-5
clone size: -
V gene: TRBV6-1
CDR3 DNA: TGTGCCAGCAGTGAAGCGCCCCGTGGAGGGCGGATAGGGCAGCCCCAGCATTTT
CDR3 protein: CASSEAPRGGRIGQPQHF

D gene: -
J gene: TRBJ1-1
clone size: few
V gene: TRBV20-1
CDR3 DNA: TGCAGTGCTAGCGGATCGGTGGGGGTGTCGAGCGCTGAAGCTTTCTTT
CDR3 protein: CSASGSVGVSSAEAFF

D gene: TRBD1
J gene: TRBJ1-2
clone size: -
V gene: TRBV6-5
CDR3 DNA: TGTGCCAGCAGTTACCAGGGGGCGCTTGGCTACACCTTC
CDR3 protein: CASSYQGALGYTF

D gene: TRBD2
J gene: TRBJ2-7
clone size: few
V gene: TRBV12-5
CDR3 DNA: TGTGCTAGTGGTTTGGTCAGGGTAGCGGGGTCTGCCTACGAGCAGTACTTC
CDR3 protein: CASGLVRVAGSAYEQYF

D gene: TRBD1
J gene: TRBJ2-5
clone size: -
V gene: TRBV12-3/TRBV12-4
CDR3 DNA: TGTGCCAGCAGGGAGCTCGGGACAGGGGATCAAGAGACCCAGTACTTC
CDR3 protein: CASRELGTGDQETQYF

D gene: -
J gene: TRBJ1-1
clone size: -
V gene: TRBV6-5
CDR3 DNA: TGTGCCAGCAGCTATACAGGGAGACACGCAGCCAATCCCTACACGACTGAAGCTTTCTTT
CDR3 protein: CASSYTGRHAANPYTTEAFF

D gene: -
J gene: TRBJ2-3
clone size: few
V gene: TRBV6-1
CDR3 DNA: TGTGCCAGCAGTGACTCGAACCAGTATACGCAGTATTTT
CDR3 protein: CASSDSNQYTQYF

D gene: -
J gene: TRBJ2-4
clone size: -
V gene: TRBV2
CDR3 DNA: TGTGCCAGCAGTGGGGGGGGATTATACAGGGGAGACATTCAGTACTTC
CDR3 protein: CASSGGGLYRGDIQYF

D gene: -
J gene: TRBJ2-7
clone size: many
V gene: TRBV10-3
CDR3 DNA: TGTGCCATCACCGACGGGGACGTCGGATGGCAGTACTTC
CDR3 protein: CAITDGDVGWQYF

D gene: TRBD1
J gene: TRBJ2-3
clone size: -
V gene: TRBV4-2
CDR3 DNA: TGTGCCAGCAGCCGACAGGGCCTACGCACAGATACGCAGTATTTT
CDR3 protein: CASSRQGLRTDTQYF

D gene: -
J gene: TRBJ1-2
clone size: -
V gene: TRBV13
CDR3 DNA: TGTGCCAGCAGCTCCTGGGTAAGTCTCTATGGCTACACCTTC
CDR3 protein: CASSSWVSLYGYTF

D gene: TRBD1
J gene: TRBJ2-3
clone size: -
V gene: TRBV29-1
CDR3 DNA: TGCAGCGTTGGGGACAGGGGGTCAGATACGCAGTATTTT
CDR3 protein: CSVGDRGSDTQYF

D gene: TRBD2
J gene: TRBJ2-1
clone size: -
V gene: TRBV3-1
CDR3 DNA: TGTGCCAGCAGCCAAGATAGCGGGGGGTCCTTCTGGGAGCAGTTCTTC
CDR3 protein: CASSQDSGGSFWEQFF

D gene: -
J gene: TRBJ1-2
clone size: few
V gene: TRBV28
CDR3 DNA: TGTGCCAGCAGTTTAGGACAGAGCTATGGCTACACCTTC
CDR3 protein: CASSLGQSYGYTF

D gene: -
J gene: TRBJ2-5
clone size: -
V gene: TRBV27
CDR3 DNA: TGTGCCAGCAGAATGACGACTAGGGGAGAGACCCAGTACTTC
CDR3 protein: CASRMTTRGETQYF

D gene: -
J gene: TRBJ1-1
clone size: few
V gene: TRBV29-1
CDR3 DNA: TGCAGCGTTGAGACAGGGAACACTGAAGCTTTCTTT
CDR3 protein: CSVETGNTEAFF

D gene: TRBD1
J gene: TRBJ1-1
clone size: -
V gene: TRBV4-2
CDR3 DNA: TGTGCCAGCAGCCAAGACGACAGGGGAACTGAAGCTTTCTTT
CDR3 protein: CASSQDDRGTEAFF

D gene: -
J gene: TRBJ2-1
clone size: -
V gene: TRBV30
CDR3 DNA: TGTGCCTGGAGTCTCACCCTATCTGAGCAGTTCTTC
CDR3 protein: CAWSLTLSEQFF

D gene: -
J gene: TRBJ1-1
clone size: -
V gene: TRBV7-6
CDR3 DNA: TGTGCCAGCAGCTTAGCGCCTGGGAACGCTGAAGCTTTCTTT
CDR3 protein: CASSLAPGNAEAFF

D gene: TRBD1
J gene: TRBJ1-1
clone size: few
V gene: TRBV14
CDR3 DNA: TGTGCCAGCAGCCAAGATGTGGGACAGCGAATGAACACTGAAGCTTTCTTT
CDR3 protein: CASSQDVGQRMNTEAFF

D gene: TRBD2
J gene: TRBJ2-3
clone size: few
V gene: TRBV12-3/TRBV12-4
CDR3 DNA: TGTGCCAGCAGTTTTGAGCGGGGGGAAGTCACAGATACGCAGTATTTT
CDR3 protein: CASSFERGEVTDTQYF

D gene: -
J gene: TRBJ2-7
clone size: -
V gene: TRBV7-9
CDR3 DNA: TGTGCCAGCAGCACAACGCCGCAGGCCTACGAGCAGTACTTC
CDR3 protein: CASSTTPQAYEQYF

D gene: TRBD1
J gene: TRBJ1-2
clone size: -
V gene: TRBV5-1
CDR3 DNA: TGCGCCAGCAGCAGTAGGACAGGGGATCTATCTGGCTACACCTTC
CDR3 protein: CASSSRTGDLSGYTF

D gene: TRBD1
J gene: TRBJ1-6
clone size: -
V gene: TRBV12-3/TRBV12-4
CDR3 DNA: TGTGCCAGCAGTTTCCAGGGGGCCGAGTCACCCCTCCACTTT
CDR3 protein: CASSFQGAESPLHF

D gene: TRBD2
J gene: TRBJ2-1
clone size: few
V gene: TRBV10-1
CDR3 DNA: TGCGCCAGCAGTGATTATAGCGGGGGACCCAATGAGCGGTTCTTC
CDR3 protein: CASSDYSGGPNERFF

D gene: TRBD1
J gene: TRBJ1-5
clone size: -
V gene: TRBV28
CDR3 DNA: TGTGCCAGCACCTCAGGGGGTAGCAATCAGCCCCAGCATTTT
CDR3 protein: CASTSGGSNQPQHF

D gene: -
J gene: TRBJ2-1
clone size: few
V gene: TRBV9
CDR3 DNA: TGTGCCAGCAGCGTAGTCCCGGGGGAAAATGAGCAGTTCTTC
CDR3 protein: CASSVVPGENEQFF

D gene: TRBD1
J gene: TRBJ1-5
clone size: few
V gene: TRBV20-1
CDR3 DNA: TGCAGTGCTAGCTTCCAGGGGGCTAGCAATCAGCCCCAGCATTTT
CDR3 protein: CSASFQGASNQPQHF

D gene: TRBD1
J gene: TRBJ2-7
clone size: -
V gene: TRBV5-1
CDR3 DNA: TGCGCCAGCAGCTTGGAGTCCCGGGGACAGGTCGTATACGAGCAGTACTTC
CDR3 protein: CASSLESRGQVVYEQYF

D gene: -
J gene: TRBJ2-5
clone size: many
V gene: TRBV12-3/TRBV12-4
CDR3 DNA: TGTGCCAGCAGCTTGAGAGGGGAAGAGACCCAGTACTTC
CDR3 protein: CASSLRGEETQYF

D gene: TRBD2
J gene: TRBJ2-1
clone size: few
V gene: TRBV5-5
CDR3 DNA: TGTGCCAGCAGCTACGGACTAGCGGGGTCCTCGCGTAGGAATGAGCAGTTCTTC
CDR3 protein: CASSYGLAGSSRRNEQFF

D gene: TRBD1
J gene: TRBJ2-6
clone size: few
V gene: TRBV6-1
CDR3 DNA: TGTGCCAGCAAAGGACAGGTCCTTAGCTCTGGGGCCAACGTCCTGACTTTC
CDR3 protein: CASKGQVLSSGANVLTF

D gene: -
J gene: TRBJ2-3
clone size: -
V gene: TRBV12-3/TRBV12-4
CDR3 DNA: TGTGCCAGCAGTTTCTATCGCAAGGGTAGGAGCACAGATGTGCAGTATTTT
CDR3 protein: CASSFYRKGRSTDVQYF

D gene: -
J gene: TRBJ2-5
clone size: -
V gene: TRBV6-5
CDR3 DNA: TGTGCCAGCAGTTACTCGATCTCGGAGACCCAGTACTTC
CDR3 protein: CASSYSISETQYF

D gene: TRBD1
J gene: TRBJ1-4
clone size: -
V gene: TRBV5-1
CDR3 DNA: TGCGCCAGCAGCCCAGCCGGGACAGTCGATGAAAAACTGTTTTTT
CDR3 protein: CASSPAGTVDEKLFF

D gene: -
J gene: TRBJ2-7
clone size: many
V gene: TRBV27
CDR3 DNA: TGTGCCAGCGCGCGCGGGTTGACCTACGAGCAGTACTTC
CDR3 protein: CASARGLTYEQYF

D gene: TRBD1
J gene: TRBJ2-5
clone size: few
V gene: TRBV5-1
CDR3 DNA: TGCGCCAGCAGCTTGGTTGGGACAGGGGGAACGGAGACCCAGTACTTC
CDR3 protein: CASSLVGTGGTETQYF

D gene: -
J gene: TRBJ2-3
clone size: -
V gene: TRBV12-3/TRBV12-4
CDR3 DNA: TGTGCCAGCAGTTTAGTACAGGGAGAAACAGATACGCAGTATTTT
CDR3 protein: CASSLVQGETDTQYF

D gene: TRBD1
J gene: TRBJ2-1
clone size: few
V gene: TRBV14
CDR3 DNA: TGTGCCAGCAGCCGGCCGGGACAGGGGTCCTACAATGAGCAGTTCTTC
CDR3 protein: CASSRPGQGSYNEQFF

D gene: TRBD1
J gene: TRBJ2-3
clone size: -
V gene: TRBV6-1
CDR3 DNA: TGTGCCAGCACCCCAGGACAGGTCAACACCGGGGAGCTGTATTTT
CDR3 protein: CASTPGQVNTGELYF

D gene: TRBD1
J gene: TRBJ1-1
clone size: -
V gene: TRBV7-9
CDR3 DNA: TGTGCCAGCAGCGTAGGACAGGGGACCTCTGGCACTGAAGCTTTCTTT
CDR3 protein: CASSVGQGTSGTEAFF

D gene: TRBD1
J gene: TRBJ1-2
clone size: -
V gene: TRBV28
CDR3 DNA: TGTGCCAGCAGTCCAGTGTCCGCAGGGGGGAGTTTATGGGGCTACACCTTC
CDR3 protein: CASSPVSAGGSLWGYTF

D gene: -
J gene: TRBJ2-7
clone size: few
V gene: TRBV4-1
CDR3 DNA: TGCGCCAGCAGCCTGACGGTAGCGGTAGAAGGCTACGAGCAGTACTTC
CDR3 protein: CASSLTVAVEGYEQYF

D gene: -
J gene: TRBJ2-5
clone size: -
V gene: TRBV5-1
CDR3 DNA: TGCGCCAGCAGCTTGCCAGCGTTCCCTCAAGAGACCCAGTACTTC
CDR3 protein: CASSLPAFPQETQYF

D gene: TRBD2
J gene: TRBJ2-3
clone size: -
V gene: TRBV29-1
CDR3 DNA: TGCAGCGTCCGTCGGGCTAGCGGGGGCCTTCCCTTGCGCACAGATACGCAGTATTTT
CDR3 protein: CSVRRASGGLPLRTDTQYF

D gene: -
J gene: TRBJ2-1
clone size: -
V gene: TRBV6-5
CDR3 DNA: TGTGCCAGCAGCCTCATCGGATACGCCGCAAATGAGCAGTTCTTC
CDR3 protein: CASSLIGYAANEQFF

D gene: -
J gene: TRBJ2-3
clone size: -
V gene: TRBV6-5
CDR3 DNA: TGTGCCACCTCCCCACAGGGAAGGACAGATACGCAGTATTTT
CDR3 protein: CATSPQGRTDTQYF

D gene: -
J gene: TRBJ1-4
clone size: -
V gene: TRBV5-6
CDR3 DNA: TGTGCCAGCAGCTTGGAGTCAGAGGGTTCGTTCCATAATGAAAAACTGTTTTTT
CDR3 protein: CASSLESEGSFHNEKLFF